The 5 T cell receptor beta chains reported below all come from one sample, sequenced in a study of cytomegalovirus exposure and HLA in healthy donors. The PCR had 60 Vbeta and 13 Jbeta primers. Clones were sequenced by immunoSEQ multiplex PCR, and TCRdb holds only the in-frame ones, with some missing. This sample carries approximately 190,000 clones, over 75% of them seen once, and the ten largest clones take 3.8%. Sequenced input: PBMCs. All receptors derive from a man aged 45-65 years in good health and CMV-seronegative.

This chain connects TRBV9 to TRBJ2-1; D possibly corresponds to TRBD1 (6 bases). Germline V lookup: CDR1 SGDLS, CDR2 YYNGEE. V lost 0 bases and J 8 bases, leaving 12 bases between the germline ends. The CDR3 is 14 residues long. CDR3: CASSVERTDDEQFF. The CDR3 nucleotides are TGTGCCAGCAGCGTAGAAAGGACAGATGATGAGCAGTTCTTC.

This chain links TRBV5-1 with TRBJ2-2; 13 bases align to TRBD2. Germline lookup yields CDR1 SGHRS and CDR2 YFSETQ. There are 19 residues in the CDR3. The ends lost 0 bases at V and 0 bases at J; junction bases unmatched: 5. The CDR3 loop is CASSLVGLAGATNTGELFF. In nucleotides, the CDR3 is TGCGCCAGCAGCTTGGTTGGACTAGCGGGGGCTACGAACACCGGGGAGCTGTTTTTT.

The rearrangement joins TRBV7-2 to TRBJ1-1; D possibly corresponds to TRBD1 (5 bases). The CDR3 runs to 14 residues. Trimming shortened V by 8 bases and J by 4 bases, and 17 bases separated the two germline ends. Germline CDR1 reads SGHTA; CDR2 reads FQGNSA. Written as DNA, the CDR3 is TGTGCCAGCTTCCAATCCAGGGCGGCCACTGAAGCTTTCTTT. It yields the protein CASFQSRAATEAFF. Complete variable domain (other parts from reference TRBV7-2 and TRBJ1-1): GAGVSQSPSNKVTEKGKDVELRCDPISGHTALYWYRQSLGQGLEFLIYFQGNSAPDKSGLPSDRFSAERTGGSVSTLTIQRTQQEDSAVYLCASFQSRAATEAFFGQGTRLTVV.

This rearrangement joins TRBV14 to TRBJ1-1; D call uncertain. CDR1 and CDR2 from the germline V gene are SGHDN and FVKESK. V lost 3 bases and J 10 bases, leaving 9 bases between the germline ends. The CDR3 sequence is 11 residues long. The CDR3 is CASSQGPVAFF. CDR3 in DNA: TGTGCCAGCAGCCAGGGCCCCGTAGCTTTCTTT.

This clone is a singleton in its sample. An end of the junction does not agree with germline; a read error may underlie this. This chain uses TRBV7-9 with TRBJ2-5; 9 bases match TRBD2. Germline V gene lookup returns CDR1 SEHNR and CDR2 FQNEAQ (reference sequence). This CDR3 spans 16 amino acids. The CDR3 sequence: CSSSLVDSGGQETQYF. DNA for the CDR3: TGTTCCAGCAGCTTAGTCGATAGCGGGGGCCAAGAGACCCAGTACTTC.